The rows below give T cell receptor beta chains drawn from one sample of a study of vaccination effects on CD4 cells after COVID-19. No cognate antigen is known for these TCRs. Sequencing used immunoSEQ multiplex PCR; TCRdb keeps in-frame clones, though not all of them. This table has 30,000 to 35,000 clones, 72% appearing once. The sequences come from CD4+ T cells from PBMCs cultured with a peptide pool, collected before COVID-19 vaccination. The receptors stem from a human donor who had a prior SARS-CoV-2 infection. Each CDR3 is given with its conserved first and last residue. D genes are given only for firm matches. Not every row has a clone size; where given, it reads once, few, many or a size class.

TRBJ2-3	TRBD2	few	TRBV7-9	CASSLIAGGTDTQYF	TGTGCCAGCAGCTTAATAGCGGGGGGCACAGATACGCAGTATTTT
TRBJ1-1	-	-	TRBV3-1/TRBV3-2	CASSQTLNTEAFF	TGTGCCAGCAGCCAAACCCTGAACACTGAAGCTTTCTTT
TRBJ2-6	TRBD1	-	TRBV24-1	CATSGRDRGNSGANVLTF	TGTGCCACCAGTGGCCGGGACAGGGGCAATTCTGGGGCCAACGTCCTGACTTTC
TRBJ1-2	-	-	TRBV12-3/TRBV12-4	CATKSRVNYGYTF	TGTGCCACGAAGTCCCGGGTCAACTATGGCTACACCTTC
TRBJ1-6	-	-	TRBV6-2/TRBV6-3	CASSYRGGSSYNSPLHF	TGTGCCAGCAGTTACCGCGGTGGTAGCTCCTATAATTCACCCCTCCACTTT
TRBJ2-3	-	few	TRBV27	CASSLIRVSQRTDTQYF	TGTGCCAGCAGTTTAATCAGGGTTAGTCAACGCACAGATACGCAGTATTTT
TRBJ2-3	-	-	TRBV7-3	CASSQERLSSTDTQYF	TGTGCCAGCAGCCAGGAGAGACTTTCTAGCACAGATACGCAGTATTTT
TRBJ2-2	-	-	TRBV9	CASSVLGGNTGELFF	TGTGCCAGCAGCGTACTGGGGGGGAACACCGGGGAGCTGTTTTTT
TRBJ1-3	-	-	TRBV7-3	CASSLDQGLGYF	TGTGCCAGCAGCTTAGATCAGGGTCTGGGATATTTT
TRBJ2-7	TRBD1	-	TRBV15	CATSRDWLSSWGQSGYEQYF	TGTGCCACCAGCAGAGATTGGTTGTCAAGTTGGGGACAGTCTGGCTACGAGCAGTACTTC
TRBJ2-2	-	-	TRBV3-1/TRBV3-2	CASSPLPTTGTGELFF	TGTGCCAGCAGCCCGCTACCGACGACAGGCACCGGGGAGCTGTTTTTT
TRBJ2-1	-	-	TRBV5-1	CASSPDSSYNEQFF	TGCGCCAGCAGCCCGGACAGTTCCTACAATGAGCAGTTCTTC
TRBJ2-2	-	-	TRBV18	CASSRQMNTGELFF	TGTGCCAGCTCACGACAGATGAACACCGGGGAGCTGTTTTTT
TRBJ1-1	TRBD1	few	TRBV5-1	CASSSPDRGDTEAFF	TGCGCCAGCAGCTCCCCAGACAGGGGAGACACTGAAGCTTTCTTT
TRBJ2-5	TRBD2	-	TRBV12-5	CASGLGSSGSETQYF	TGTGCTAGTGGTTTGGGGTCTAGCGGGAGTGAGACCCAGTACTTC
TRBJ2-7	-	-	TRBV7-9	CASSLALTYEQYF	TGTGCCAGCAGCCTGGCGCTTACCTACGAGCAGTACTTC
TRBJ2-5	-	-	TRBV7-8	CASSLRIKETQYF	TGTGCCAGCAGCTTGCGGATCAAAGAGACCCAGTACTTC
TRBJ1-6	-	-	TRBV10-3	CAIRGDRRGVYNSPLHF	TGTGCCATCAGGGGAGACAGGCGGGGGGTTTATAATTCACCCCTCCACTTT
TRBJ2-7	-	-	TRBV7-9	CASSPISYEQYF	TGTGCCAGCAGCCCAATCTCCTACGAGCAGTACTTC
TRBJ1-3	-	few	TRBV3-1/TRBV3-2	CASSPGGLSGNTIYF	TGTGCCAGCAGCCCTGGGGGTCTCTCTGGAAACACCATATATTTT
TRBJ2-7	-	-	TRBV20-1	CSASPGVAYEQYF	TGCAGTGCTAGTCCAGGAGTCGCCTACGAGCAGTACTTC
TRBJ1-4	-	-	TRBV10-3	CAISESRVDEKLFF	TGTGCCATCAGTGAGAGTAGGGTGGATGAAAAACTGTTTTTT
TRBJ2-1	-	-	TRBV7-3	CASSLSTGYNEQFF	TGTGCCAGCAGCCTATCGACAGGATACAATGAGCAGTTCTTC
TRBJ1-5	-	-	TRBV6-4	CASSSGRSYFSNQPQHF	TGTGCCAGCAGCTCGGGGAGGAGCTATTTCAGCAATCAGCCCCAGCATTTT
TRBJ2-1	-	-	TRBV27	CASSPKTANEQFF	TGTGCCAGCAGCCCTAAAACTGCGAATGAGCAGTTCTTC
TRBJ2-3	-	-	TRBV7-3	CASSLIGNTDTQYF	TGTGCCAGCAGCTTAATAGGAAACACAGATACGCAGTATTTT
TRBJ2-1	-	-	TRBV7-2	CASSLVVNEQFF	TGTGCCAGCAGCTTAGTGGTGAATGAGCAGTTCTTC
TRBJ2-1	TRBD1	-	TRBV2	CASSGQGSYNEQFF	TGTGCCAGCAGTGGACAGGGGTCCTACAATGAGCAGTTCTTC
TRBJ1-2	-	-	TRBV6-5	CASSSSTGLRHGYTF	TGTGCCAGCAGTTCGTCGACAGGACTAAGACATGGCTACACCTTC
TRBJ1-2	TRBD1	-	TRBV4-1	CASSQDSRDSYYGGYTF	TGCGCCAGCAGCCAAGATTCGCGGGACAGCTACTACGGTGGCTACACCTTC
TRBJ2-3	-	-	TRBV4-3	CASSQADSTDTQYF	TGCGCCAGCAGCCAAGCAGACAGCACAGATACGCAGTATTTT
TRBJ2-3	TRBD1	-	TRBV5-5	CASSQDNRGEGTDTQYF	TGTGCCAGCAGCCAGGATAACAGGGGGGAGGGCACAGATACGCAGTATTTT
TRBJ2-1	TRBD2	-	TRBV30	CACGLAAHYNEQFF	TGTGCCTGTGGTCTAGCGGCCCACTACAATGAGCAGTTCTTC
TRBJ2-1	-	-	TRBV5-1	CASSLGGELVKNEQFF	TGCGCCAGCAGCTTGGGTGGGGAGTTGGTAAAAAATGAGCAGTTCTTC
TRBJ2-1	TRBD2	-	TRBV15	CATSRGLGGGAKDEQFF	TGTGCCACCAGCAGAGGACTCGGCGGGGGGGCGAAGGATGAGCAGTTCTTC
TRBJ1-3	-	-	TRBV7-9	CASSSGNTIYF	TGTGCCAGCAGCTCTGGAAACACCATATATTTT
TRBJ1-6	-	-	TRBV7-2	CASSLTGGRRANSPLHF	TGTGCCAGCAGCCTAACCGGTGGGAGGCGTGCTAATTCACCCCTCCACTTT
TRBJ2-2	-	-	TRBV1	CTSSQDRDRAGGPCMVLFF	TGCACCAGCAGCCAAGATCGGGATAGGGCGGGGGGGCCTTGTATGGTGCTGTTTTTT
TRBJ2-1	TRBD2	-	TRBV6-5	CASEGLAGGHNEQFF	TGTGCCAGCGAGGGACTAGCGGGAGGGCACAATGAGCAGTTCTTC
TRBJ2-3	TRBD2	-	TRBV7-9	CASSFRRLAELTDTQYF	TGTGCCAGCAGCTTCAGGAGACTAGCGGAGCTCACAGATACGCAGTATTTT
TRBJ2-7	TRBD2	-	TRBV5-1	CASSIAGGPHEQYF	TGCGCCAGCAGTATAGCGGGAGGGCCCCACGAGCAGTACTTC
TRBJ2-6	-	-	TRBV5-8	CASSFRSSGANVLTF	TGTGCCAGCAGCTTCCGAAGCTCTGGGGCCAACGTCCTGACTTTC
TRBJ2-3	-	-	TRBV15	CATSRLPLSDTQYF	TGTGCCACCAGCAGACTCCCATTGTCAGATACGCAGTATTTT
TRBJ2-1	TRBD1	-	TRBV7-9	CASSWTGYNEQFF	TGTGCCAGCAGCTGGACAGGGTACAATGAGCAGTTCTTC
TRBJ1-2	-	few	TRBV2	CASTRQNYGYTF	TGTGCCAGCACTCGACAGAACTATGGCTACACCTTC
TRBJ2-3	TRBD2	-	TRBV7-3	CASSLMRGGTDTQYF	TGTGCCAGCAGCTTAATGCGGGGGGGCACAGATACGCAGTATTTT
TRBJ2-1	-	-	TRBV6-5	CASRFVSIGNEQFF	TGTGCCAGCCGCTTCGTCTCAATAGGGAATGAGCAGTTCTTC
TRBJ2-7	-	-	TRBV9	CASSSGVWTEQYF	TGTGCCAGCAGTTCAGGGGTATGGACCGAGCAGTACTTC
TRBJ1-1	-	-	TRBV19	CASRHDRAGDTEAFF	TGTGCCAGTAGGCACGACAGAGCGGGTGACACTGAAGCTTTCTTT
TRBJ2-1	-	few	TRBV5-1	CASSPNPAGGNEQFF	TGCGCCAGCAGCCCGAACCCAGCGGGCGGGAATGAGCAGTTCTTC
TRBJ1-5	-	-	TRBV19	CASSGGRESEPQHF	TGTGCCAGTAGTGGAGGGAGGGAGAGTGAGCCCCAGCATTTT
TRBJ2-1	TRBD2	-	TRBV19	CASSKLASGRVYEQFF	TGTGCCAGTAGTAAACTGGCTAGCGGGAGGGTCTATGAGCAGTTCTTC
TRBJ1-2	-	-	TRBV30	CAWTLWGYGYTF	TGTGCCTGGACTCTCTGGGGCTATGGCTACACCTTC
TRBJ1-2	-	-	TRBV18	CASSPQARFTYGYTF	TGTGCCAGCTCACCACAAGCGAGGTTTACCTATGGCTACACCTTC
TRBJ2-1	-	-	TRBV20-1	CSASIGHVDEQFF	TGCAGTGCTAGTATAGGTCATGTTGATGAGCAGTTCTTC